One and the same sample provided the 2 T cell receptor beta chains below, sequenced in a study of blood T cells in healthy people across ages. The use of a sample-barcoded 5' primer and a J-beta primer mix characterized a second PCR of about 6 to 12 cycles. TCRdb processed the 5' RACE reads anew with MiXCR; each CDR3 protein has one entry. The repertoire holds about 1.7 million distinct CDR3 sequences, with approximately 30% as singletons. The specimen was blood. Receptors were obtained from a woman aged 25-40 years in good health.

The table lists this clonotype with many counts. The rearrangement joins TRBV12-3 or TRBV12-4 to TRBJ2-7; 8 bases line up with TRBD2. J was trimmed by 2 bases and V by 4 bases; bases with no gene match: 4. The CDR3 runs 14 residues. CDR3 sequence reads: CASSSILAAYEQYF. For the CDR3, the DNA is TGTGCCAGCAGTTCTATACTAGCGGCCTACGAGCAGTACTTC.

About this clonotype: One end of the junction fails to match germline, which may point to a read error. The chain carries TRBV20-1 and TRBJ1-4; weak D call: TRBD1 (5 bases). Per germline, CDR1 DFQATT and CDR2 SNEGSKA (reference sequence). The CDR3 sequence is 13 residues long. Here the CDR3 reads CSASTTGGEKRFF. CDR3 coding DNA: TGCAGTGCTAGTACAACAGGCGGCGAAAAACGGTTTTTT.